The 14 T cell receptor beta chains listed next were all sequenced from one sample in a study of cytomegalovirus exposure and HLA in healthy donors. The PCR ran on 60 Vbeta and 13 Jbeta primers. Measured with immunoSEQ multiplex PCR; TCRdb has only the in-frame clones, and not every one. The repertoire consists of about 120,000 clones, with roughly four fifths occurring once and the leading ten covering approximately 1.5%. Sequenced: PBMCs. Receptors were obtained from a woman aged 18-29 years in good health and CMV-seronegative.

J is TRBJ2-7 and V is TRBV19, with D tentatively TRBD1 (7 bases). Germline V gene data show CDR1 as LNHDA and CDR2 as SQIVND (reference sequence). V dropped 3 bases and J dropped 3 bases, with 15 bases sitting between them. The CDR3 is 15 amino acids. CDR3 sequence (DNA): TGTGCCAGTAGTATGAGTCCAGGGGGGATCTACGAGCAGTACTTC. This translates into CASSMSPGGIYEQYF.

The chain carries TRBV6-5 and TRBJ1-4; perhaps TRBD1 as D (5 bases). Germline CDR1 reads MNHEY; CDR2 reads SVGAGI. The germline V and J ends were trimmed by 2 bases and 8 bases, with 12 bases remaining between them. The CDR3 is 14 residues long. The DNA for the CDR3 is TGTGCCAGCAGTTACGGGGGGAGAGAGGAAAAACTGTTTTTT. This translates into CASSYGGREEKLFF.

The chain recombines TRBV25-1 with TRBJ2-7; 7 bases are shared with TRBD1. The CDR3 runs to 15 residues. The J segment lost 6 bases and the V segment lost 0 bases, leaving 8 bases of the junction unmatched. In germline, CDR1 is MGHDK, CDR2 SYGVNS. The CDR3 DNA sequence: TGTGCCAGCAGTGAATATTCCCAGGGGGTAGGCGAGCAGTACTTC. It specifies CASSEYSQGVGEQYF.

This clone was counted only a few times. This sequence joins TRBV6-5 and TRBJ2-3, with D possibly TRBD1 on 5 matching bases. V lost 2 bases to trimming and J lost 6 bases, with 18 bases between them. CDR3 size: 16 residues. Per the germline V gene, CDR1 is MNHEY and CDR2 is SVGAGI. For the CDR3, the DNA is TGTGCCAGCAGTTACCGTGGTATTGCAGGGATGGATACGCAGTATTTT. This encodes CASSYRGIAGMDTQYF.

J is TRBJ1-2 and V is TRBV5-1; TRBD1 is a possible D gene (5 bases). Germline-derived CDR1 and CDR2 are SGHRS and YFSETQ. V lost 1 base, J lost 8 bases, and 15 bases lay in between. This CDR3 spans 14 amino acids. The CDR3 sequence is CASSLRSRAYGYTF. DNA of the CDR3: TGCGCCAGCAGCTTGCGGTCCAGGGCTTACGGCTACACCTTC.

This rearrangement joins TRBV12-5 to TRBJ2-7, with a weak D call TRBD2 (6 bases). Trimming cost V 0 bases and J 4 bases, with 16 bases left between them. The CDR3 is made up of 16 amino acids. Per the germline V gene, CDR1 is LGHNT and CDR2 is FRNRAP. The CDR3 DNA follows: TGTGCTAGTGGTTTGGTATGGGTAGGGGAGGCTTACGAGCAGTACTTC. Its protein is CASGLVWVGEAYEQYF. The full variable domain, its missing parts supplied by reference TRBV12-5 and TRBJ2-7, is DARVTQTPRHKVTEMGQEVTMRCQPILGHNTVFWYRQTMMQGLELLAYFRNRAPLDDSGMPKDRFSAEMPDATLATLKIQPSEPRDSAVYFCASGLVWVGEAYEQYFGPGTRLTVT.

As DNA, the CDR3 is TGTGCCAGCAGGACCGCCGGGACAGAAAACACTGAAGCTTTCTTT. Translating gives CASRTAGTENTEAFF. V is TRBV6-5 and J is TRBJ1-1; 7 positions agree with TRBD1. This CDR3 contains 15 residues. After removal of 6 bases from V and 2 bases from J, the junction contained 9 bases not matched to a gene. Germline values: CDR1 MNHEY, CDR2 SVGAGI.

The V and J genes are TRBV5-4 and TRBJ2-2; D may be TRBD1 (5 bases). Germline assignment: CDR1 SGHNT and CDR2 YYREEE (reference sequence). Trimming left V 5 bases short and J 5 bases short, with 10 bases between. The CDR3 has 13 residues. The CDR3 bases are TGTGCCAGCAGTCCGACAGCTACCGGGGAGCTGTTTTTT. It codes for CASSPTATGELFF.

J is TRBJ2-7 and V is TRBV4-1, with D hard to call. CDR1 and CDR2 from the germline V gene are MGHRA and YSYEKL. The CDR3 has 14 residues. V was shortened by 2 bases and J by 7 bases, with 15 bases between the two germline ends. The CDR3 here is CASSQRFRSGEQYF. The CDR3 region has the DNA TGCGCCAGCAGCCAAAGATTTAGGTCGGGTGAGCAGTACTTC.

This clone showed up just a few times. The chain links TRBV11-2 to TRBJ1-1, with D tentatively TRBD1 (5 bases). V dropped 2 bases and J dropped 2 bases, with 12 bases sitting between them. This CDR3 is built from 15 residues. Germline values: CDR1 SGHAT, CDR2 FQNNGV. CDR3 sequence: CASSLWSQGNTEAFF. CDR3 coding DNA: TGTGCCAGCAGCTTATGGTCCCAGGGCAACACTGAAGCTTTCTTT. Full variable domain (outside the CDR3, taken from reference TRBV11-2 and TRBJ1-1): EAGVAQSPRYKIIEKRQSVAFWCNPISGHATLYWYQQILGQGPKLLIQFQNNGVVDDSQLPKDRFSAERLKGVDSTLKIQPAKLEDSAVYLCASSLWSQGNTEAFFGQGTRLTVV.

The chain recombines TRBV7-9 with TRBJ1-6; D is perhaps TRBD1 (5 bases). CDR1 SEHNR and CDR2 FQNEAQ come from the germline V gene (reference sequence). This CDR3 is built from 17 residues. Trimming pared 5 bases from V and 1 base from J, leaving 15 bases between. The CDR3 sequence is CASSPGGGRSYNSPLHF. In nucleotides, the CDR3 is TGTGCCAGCAGCCCTGGGGGGGGAAGGTCCTATAATTCACCCCTCCACTTT.

The chain couples TRBV29-1 to TRBJ2-6, with D perhaps matching TRBD2 (6 bases). There are 17 residues in the CDR3. CDR1 is SQVTM, CDR2 ANQGSEA, per germline. The V and J ends lost 5 bases and 0 bases respectively, with 17 bases between them. CDR3 nucleotide sequence: TGCAGCGTTTCGATGGGACTCCTCGACTCTGGGGCCAACGTCCTGACTTTC. It is translated as CSVSMGLLDSGANVLTF.

The rearrangement uses TRBV5-1 and TRBJ1-1; the match to TRBD1 covers 7 bases. J was trimmed by 1 base and V by 4 bases; bases with no gene match: 1. This CDR3 region has 13 residues. Germline V lookup: CDR1 SGHRS, CDR2 YFSETQ. The CDR3 coding sequence is TGCGCCAGCAGCGAGGGGGCGAACACTGAAGCTTTCTTT. Its protein is CASSEGANTEAFF.

The chain uses TRBV11-2 and TRBJ2-5, with TRBD1 identical over 10 bases. Germline assignment: CDR1 SGHAT and CDR2 FQNNGV. V lost 4 bases, J lost 5 bases, and 4 bases stayed unmatched. There are 14 residues in the CDR3. The CDR3 nucleotides read TGTGCCAGCAGCTCCAGACAGGGGGCGGAGACCCAGTACTTC. This translates into CASSSRQGAETQYF. The full variable domain, in which reference TRBV11-2 and TRBJ2-5 provide the parts outside the CDR3, is EAGVAQSPRYKIIEKRQSVAFWCNPISGHATLYWYQQILGQGPKLLIQFQNNGVVDDSQLPKDRFSAERLKGVDSTLKIQPAKLEDSAVYLCASSSRQGAETQYFGPGTRLLVL.